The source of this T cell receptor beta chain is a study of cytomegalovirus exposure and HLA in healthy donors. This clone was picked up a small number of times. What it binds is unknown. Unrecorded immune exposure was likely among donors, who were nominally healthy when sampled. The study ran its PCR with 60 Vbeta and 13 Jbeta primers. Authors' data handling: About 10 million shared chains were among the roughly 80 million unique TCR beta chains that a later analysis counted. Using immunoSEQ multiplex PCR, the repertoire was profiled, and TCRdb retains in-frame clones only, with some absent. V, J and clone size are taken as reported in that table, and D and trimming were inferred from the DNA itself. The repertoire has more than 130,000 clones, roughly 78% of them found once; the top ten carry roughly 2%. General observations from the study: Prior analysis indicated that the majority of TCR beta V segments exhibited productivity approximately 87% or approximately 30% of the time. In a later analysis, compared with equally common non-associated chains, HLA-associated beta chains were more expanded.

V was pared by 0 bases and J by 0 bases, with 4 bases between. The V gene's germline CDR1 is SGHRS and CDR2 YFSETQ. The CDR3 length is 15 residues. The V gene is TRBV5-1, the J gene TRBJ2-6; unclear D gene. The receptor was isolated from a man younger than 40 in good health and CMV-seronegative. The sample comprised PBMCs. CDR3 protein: CASSLGPSGANVLTF. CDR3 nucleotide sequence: TGCGCCAGCAGCTTGGGGCCCTCTGGGGCCAACGTCCTGACTTTC.